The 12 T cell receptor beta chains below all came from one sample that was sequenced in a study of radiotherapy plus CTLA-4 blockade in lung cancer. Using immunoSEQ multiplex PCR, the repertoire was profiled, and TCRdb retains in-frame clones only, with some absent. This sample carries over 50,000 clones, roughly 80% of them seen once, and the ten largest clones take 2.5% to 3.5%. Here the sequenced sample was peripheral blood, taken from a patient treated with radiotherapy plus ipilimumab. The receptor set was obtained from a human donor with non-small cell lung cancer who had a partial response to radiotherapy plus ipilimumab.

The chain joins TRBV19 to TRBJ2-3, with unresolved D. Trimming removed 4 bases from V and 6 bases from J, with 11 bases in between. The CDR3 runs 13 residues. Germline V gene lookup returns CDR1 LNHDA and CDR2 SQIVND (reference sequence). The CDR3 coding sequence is TGTGCCAGTAGTAACCTACTTAGCGATACGCAGTATTTT. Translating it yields CASSNLLSDTQYF.

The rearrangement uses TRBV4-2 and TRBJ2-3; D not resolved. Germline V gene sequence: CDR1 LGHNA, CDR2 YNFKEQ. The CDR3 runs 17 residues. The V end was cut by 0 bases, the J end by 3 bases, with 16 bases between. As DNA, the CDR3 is TGTGCCAGCAGCCAAGATTGGAGCCAACGATTTACAGATACGCAGTATTTT. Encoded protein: CASSQDWSQRFTDTQYF.

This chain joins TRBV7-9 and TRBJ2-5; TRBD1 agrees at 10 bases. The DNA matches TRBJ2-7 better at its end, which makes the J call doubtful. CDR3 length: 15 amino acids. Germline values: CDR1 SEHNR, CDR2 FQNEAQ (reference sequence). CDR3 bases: TGTGCCAGCAGCTTAATGGGACAGGGGAAGTACGAGCAGTACTTC. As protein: CASSLMGQGKYEQYF.

As DNA, the CDR3 is TGTGCCAGCAGCCCTCAAATCGCGGGGGGTAACACTGAAGCTTTCTTT. Its protein product is CASSPQIAGGNTEAFF. J is TRBJ1-1 and V is TRBV5-4, with TRBD1 as a possible D gene (5 bases). Germline CDR1 SGHNT, CDR2 YYREEE (reference sequence). The V end was cut by 4 bases, the J end by 2 bases, with 18 bases between. The CDR3 consists of 16 residues.

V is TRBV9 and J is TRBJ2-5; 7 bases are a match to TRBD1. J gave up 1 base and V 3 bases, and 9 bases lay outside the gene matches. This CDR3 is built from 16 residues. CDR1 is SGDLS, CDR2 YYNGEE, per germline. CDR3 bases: TGTGCCAGCAGCGGAACCTCGGGACAGCTCCAAGAGACCCAGTACTTC. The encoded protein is CASSGTSGQLQETQYF.

CDR3 DNA: TGTGCCAGCAGCTTAGAAATCGGGACAGGGACGCTATCGAATGATTCACCCCTCCACTTT. Its protein product is CASSLEIGTGTLSNDSPLHF. The chain is built from TRBV11-2 and TRBJ1-6; 9 positions agree with TRBD1. Trimming at V came to 0 bases and at J to 8 bases, leaving 17 bases not matched to a gene. The CDR3 loop spans 20 amino acids. The germline V gene encodes CDR1 SGHAT and CDR2 FQNNGV.

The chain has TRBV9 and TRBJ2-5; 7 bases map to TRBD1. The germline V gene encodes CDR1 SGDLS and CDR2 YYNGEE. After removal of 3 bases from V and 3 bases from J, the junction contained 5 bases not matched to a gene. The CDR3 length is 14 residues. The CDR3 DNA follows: TGTGCCAGCAGCGCCTCCGGGACAGAAGAGACCCAGTACTTC. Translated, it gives CASSASGTEETQYF.

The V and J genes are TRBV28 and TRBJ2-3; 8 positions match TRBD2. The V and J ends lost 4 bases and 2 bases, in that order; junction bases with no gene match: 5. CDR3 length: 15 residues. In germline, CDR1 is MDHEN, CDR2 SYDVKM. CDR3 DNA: TGTGCCAGCAGTTCCCAGCGGGGGAACACAGATACGCAGTATTTT. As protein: CASSSQRGNTDTQYF.

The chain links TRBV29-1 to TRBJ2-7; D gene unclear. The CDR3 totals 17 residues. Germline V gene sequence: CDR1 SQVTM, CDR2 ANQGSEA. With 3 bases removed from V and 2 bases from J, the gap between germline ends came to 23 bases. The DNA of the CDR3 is TGCAGCGTTGATGATGGAAAGAGCGCGTCTCTTCCCTACGAGCAGTACTTC. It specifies CSVDDGKSASLPYEQYF.

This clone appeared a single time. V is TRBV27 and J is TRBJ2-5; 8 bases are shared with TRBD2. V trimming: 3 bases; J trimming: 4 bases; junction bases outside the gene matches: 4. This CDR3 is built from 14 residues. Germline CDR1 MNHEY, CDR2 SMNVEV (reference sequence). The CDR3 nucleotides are TGTGCCAGCAGTTTCGGGCGGGGGGTAGAGACCCAGTACTTC. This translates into CASSFGRGVETQYF.

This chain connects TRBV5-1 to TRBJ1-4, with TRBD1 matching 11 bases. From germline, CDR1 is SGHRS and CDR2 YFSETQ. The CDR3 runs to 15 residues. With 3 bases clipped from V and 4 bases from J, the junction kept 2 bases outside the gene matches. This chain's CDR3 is CASSSGQGGNEKLFF. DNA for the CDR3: TGCGCCAGCAGCTCGGGACAGGGGGGTAATGAAAAACTGTTTTTT.

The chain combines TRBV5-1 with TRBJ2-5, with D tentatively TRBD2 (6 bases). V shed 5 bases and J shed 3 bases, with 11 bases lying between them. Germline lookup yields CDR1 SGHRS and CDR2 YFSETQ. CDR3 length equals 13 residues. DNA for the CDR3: TGCGCCAGCAGGGAGGGGCGCGAAGAGACCCAGTACTTC. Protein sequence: CASREGREETQYF.